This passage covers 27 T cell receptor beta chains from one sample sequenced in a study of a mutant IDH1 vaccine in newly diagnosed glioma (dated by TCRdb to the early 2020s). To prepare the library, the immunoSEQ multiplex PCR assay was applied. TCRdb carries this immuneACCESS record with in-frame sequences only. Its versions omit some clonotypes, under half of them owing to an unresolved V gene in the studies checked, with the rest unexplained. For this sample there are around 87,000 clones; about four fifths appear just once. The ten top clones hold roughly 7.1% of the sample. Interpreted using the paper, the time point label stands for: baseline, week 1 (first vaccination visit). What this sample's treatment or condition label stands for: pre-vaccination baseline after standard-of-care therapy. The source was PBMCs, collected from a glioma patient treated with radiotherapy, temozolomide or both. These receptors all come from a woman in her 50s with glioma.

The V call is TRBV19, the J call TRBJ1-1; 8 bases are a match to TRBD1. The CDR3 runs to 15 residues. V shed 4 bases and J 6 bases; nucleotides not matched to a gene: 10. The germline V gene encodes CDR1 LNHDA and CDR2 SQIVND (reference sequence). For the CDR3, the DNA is TGTGCCAGTAGTACAGGAAGGACAGGGTACGCTGAAGCTTTCTTT. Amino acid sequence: CASSTGRTGYAEAFF.

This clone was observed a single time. CDR3 sequence (DNA): TGTGCCAGTAGTATCTTTTCGGCCCTCAATCAGCCCCAGCATTTT. Translation gives CASSIFSALNQPQHF. The chain uses TRBV19 and TRBJ1-5, with D uncertain. Germline V gives CDR1 LNHDA, CDR2 SQIVND (reference sequence). This CDR3 is 15 amino acids long. V lost 3 bases and J lost 3, with 12 bases in between.

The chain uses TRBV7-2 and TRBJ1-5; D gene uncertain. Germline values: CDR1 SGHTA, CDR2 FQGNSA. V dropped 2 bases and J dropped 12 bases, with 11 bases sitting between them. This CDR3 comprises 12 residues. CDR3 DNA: TGTGCCAGCAGCTTACCGGCCGGGGACCAGCATTTT. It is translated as CASSLPAGDQHF.

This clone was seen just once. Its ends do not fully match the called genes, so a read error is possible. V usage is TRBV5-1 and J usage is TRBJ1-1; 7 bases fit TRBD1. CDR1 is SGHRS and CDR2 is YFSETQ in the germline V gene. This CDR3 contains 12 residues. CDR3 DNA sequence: TGCGCCAGCAGCTCACAGGGGAATGAAGCTTTTTTT. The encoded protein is CASSSQGNEAFF.

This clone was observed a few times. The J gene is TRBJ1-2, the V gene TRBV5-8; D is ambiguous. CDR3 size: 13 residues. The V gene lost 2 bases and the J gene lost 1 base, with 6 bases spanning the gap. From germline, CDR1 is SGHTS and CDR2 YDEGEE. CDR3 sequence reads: CASSLSVNYGYTF. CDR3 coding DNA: TGTGCCAGCAGCTTATCTGTTAACTATGGCTACACCTTC.

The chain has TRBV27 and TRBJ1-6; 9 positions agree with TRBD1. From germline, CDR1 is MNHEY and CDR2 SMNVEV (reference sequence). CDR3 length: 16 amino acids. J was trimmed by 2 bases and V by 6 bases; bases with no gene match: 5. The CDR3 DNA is TGTGCCAGCAGCCCACGGGACAGGGCCTATAATTCACCCCTCCACTTT. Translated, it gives CASSPRDRAYNSPLHF.

The DNA for the CDR3 is TGTGCCAGCCGCCCACTCACAGGGGGAAAAAACGAGCAGTACTTC. Translation: CASRPLTGGKNEQYF. The chain employs TRBV19 and TRBJ2-7, with 8 bases lining up with TRBD1. Germline V gene lookup returns CDR1 LNHDA and CDR2 SQIVND (reference sequence). CDR3 length equals 15 residues. V shed 9 bases and J 5 bases; nucleotides not matched to a gene: 15.

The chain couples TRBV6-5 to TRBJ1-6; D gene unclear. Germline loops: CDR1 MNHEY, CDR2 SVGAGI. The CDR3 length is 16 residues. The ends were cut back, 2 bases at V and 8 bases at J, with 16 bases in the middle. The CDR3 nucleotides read TGTGCCAGCAGTTACGGAGGGAGCACCGTTGATTCACCCCTCCACTTT. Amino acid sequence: CASSYGGSTVDSPLHF.

The CDR3 reads CASSQSGQPENTIYF. DNA for the CDR3: TGTGCCAGCAGCCAGTCGGGGCAGCCAGAAAACACCATATATTTT. The J gene is TRBJ1-3, the V gene TRBV7-6, with a weak D call TRBD1 (5 bases). This CDR3 has 15 amino acids. Germline assignment: CDR1 SGHVS and CDR2 FNYEAQ. The germline V and J ends were trimmed by 5 bases and 6 bases, with 17 bases remaining between them.

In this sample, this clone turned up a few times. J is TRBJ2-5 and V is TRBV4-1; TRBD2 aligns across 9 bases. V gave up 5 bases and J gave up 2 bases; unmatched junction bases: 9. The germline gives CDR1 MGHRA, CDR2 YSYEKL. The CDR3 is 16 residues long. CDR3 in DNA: TGCGCCAGCAGCGCTCCGGGCGGGGGGGATCAAGAGACCCAGTACTTC. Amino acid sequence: CASSAPGGGDQETQYF.

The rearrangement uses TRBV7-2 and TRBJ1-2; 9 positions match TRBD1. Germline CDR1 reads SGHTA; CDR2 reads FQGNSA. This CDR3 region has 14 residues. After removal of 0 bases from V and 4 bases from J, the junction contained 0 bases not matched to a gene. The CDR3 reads CASSLAGQGYGYTF. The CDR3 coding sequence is TGTGCCAGCAGCTTAGCGGGACAGGGCTATGGCTACACCTTC.

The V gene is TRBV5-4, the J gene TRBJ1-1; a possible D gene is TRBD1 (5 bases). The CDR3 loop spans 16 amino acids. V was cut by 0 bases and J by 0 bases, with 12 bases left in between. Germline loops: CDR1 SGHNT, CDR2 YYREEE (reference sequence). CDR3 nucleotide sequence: TGTGCCAGCAGCTTGGCGGGTGGGGGGATGAACACTGAAGCTTTCTTT. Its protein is CASSLAGGGMNTEAFF.

CDR3 nucleotide sequence: TGTGCCACCAGCGGATCTGACGAGCAGTACTTC. This encodes CATSGSDEQYF. This chain uses TRBV15 with TRBJ2-7; D gene ambiguous. The CDR3 is 11 residues long. The V and J ends lost 5 bases and 5 bases respectively, with 7 bases between them. The germline CDR1 and CDR2 sequences are LNHNV and YYDKDF (reference sequence).

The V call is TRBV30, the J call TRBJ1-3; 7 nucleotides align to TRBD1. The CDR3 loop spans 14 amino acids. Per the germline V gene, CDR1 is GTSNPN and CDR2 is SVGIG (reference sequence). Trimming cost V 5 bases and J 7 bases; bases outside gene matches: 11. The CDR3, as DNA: TGTGCCTGGCTAGAGTCGGGACAGCGGAACACCATATATTTT. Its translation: CAWLESGQRNTIYF.

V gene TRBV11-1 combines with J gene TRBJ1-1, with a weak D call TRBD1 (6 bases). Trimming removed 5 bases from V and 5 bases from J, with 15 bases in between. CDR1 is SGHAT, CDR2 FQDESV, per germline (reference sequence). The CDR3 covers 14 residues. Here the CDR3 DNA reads TGTGCCAGCAGCGCGCGGGGGGCGGGTACTGAAGCTTTCTTT. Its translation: CASSARGAGTEAFF.

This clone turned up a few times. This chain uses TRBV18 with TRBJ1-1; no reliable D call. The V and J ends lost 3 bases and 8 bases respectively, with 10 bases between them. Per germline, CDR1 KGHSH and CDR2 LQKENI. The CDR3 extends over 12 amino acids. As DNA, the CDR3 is TGTGCCAGCTCACCTAGGCCAGAAGAAGCTTTCTTT. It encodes CASSPRPEEAFF. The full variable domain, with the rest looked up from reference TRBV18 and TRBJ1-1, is NAGVMQNPRHLVRRRGQEARLRCSPMKGHSHVYWYRQLPEEGLKFMVYLQKENIIDESGMPKERFSAEFPKEGPSILRIQQVVRGDSAAYFCASSPRPEEAFFGQGTRLTVV.

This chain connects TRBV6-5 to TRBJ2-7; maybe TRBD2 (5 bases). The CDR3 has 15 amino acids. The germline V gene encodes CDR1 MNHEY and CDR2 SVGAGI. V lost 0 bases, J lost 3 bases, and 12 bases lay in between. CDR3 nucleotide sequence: TGTGCCAGCAGTTACTCGGTGGACTTGGGCTACGAGCAGTACTTC. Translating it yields CASSYSVDLGYEQYF.

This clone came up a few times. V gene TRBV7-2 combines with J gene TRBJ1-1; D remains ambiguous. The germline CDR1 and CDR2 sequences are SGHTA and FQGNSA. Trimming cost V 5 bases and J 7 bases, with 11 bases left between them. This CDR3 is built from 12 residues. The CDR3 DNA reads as TGTGCCAGCAGCACTTCGACAAGTGAAGCTTTCTTT. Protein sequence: CASSTSTSEAFF.

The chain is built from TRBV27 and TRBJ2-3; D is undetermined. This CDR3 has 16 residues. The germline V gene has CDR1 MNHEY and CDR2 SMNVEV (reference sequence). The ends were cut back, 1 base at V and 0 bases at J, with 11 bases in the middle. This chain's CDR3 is CASSLWASSSTDTQYF. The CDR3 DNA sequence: TGTGCCAGCAGTTTATGGGCGTCTTCTAGCACAGATACGCAGTATTTT.

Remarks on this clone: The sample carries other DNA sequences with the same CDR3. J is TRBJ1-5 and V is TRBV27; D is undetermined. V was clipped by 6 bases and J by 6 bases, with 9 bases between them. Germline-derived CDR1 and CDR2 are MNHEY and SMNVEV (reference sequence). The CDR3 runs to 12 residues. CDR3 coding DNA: TGTGCCAGCAGCCTTCTTGGTCAGCCCCAGCATTTT. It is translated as CASSLLGQPQHF.

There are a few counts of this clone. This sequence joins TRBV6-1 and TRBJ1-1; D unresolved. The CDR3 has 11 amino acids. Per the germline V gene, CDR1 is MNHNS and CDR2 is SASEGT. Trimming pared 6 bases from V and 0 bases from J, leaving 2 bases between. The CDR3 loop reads CASRLNTEAFF. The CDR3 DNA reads TGTGCCAGCAGGTTGAACACTGAAGCTTTCTTT.

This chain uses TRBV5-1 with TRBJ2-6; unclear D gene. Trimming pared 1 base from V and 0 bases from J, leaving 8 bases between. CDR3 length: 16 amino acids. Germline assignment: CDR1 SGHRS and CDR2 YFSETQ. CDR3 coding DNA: TGCGCCAGCAGCTTGTCAATGGTCTCTGGGGCCAACGTCCTGACTTTC. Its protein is CASSLSMVSGANVLTF.

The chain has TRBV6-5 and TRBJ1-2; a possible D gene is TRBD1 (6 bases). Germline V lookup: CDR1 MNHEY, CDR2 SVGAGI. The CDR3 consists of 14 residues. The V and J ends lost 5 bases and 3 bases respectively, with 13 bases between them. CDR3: CASSRGGKDYGYTF. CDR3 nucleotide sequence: TGTGCCAGCAGTCGAGGGGGGAAAGACTATGGCTACACCTTC.

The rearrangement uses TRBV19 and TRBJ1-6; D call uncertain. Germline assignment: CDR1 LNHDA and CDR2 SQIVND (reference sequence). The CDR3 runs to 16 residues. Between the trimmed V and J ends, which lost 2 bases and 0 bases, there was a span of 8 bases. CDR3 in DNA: TGTGCCAGTAGTATAACTACCGGCTCCTATAATTCACCCCTCCACTTT. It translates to CASSITTGSYNSPLHF.

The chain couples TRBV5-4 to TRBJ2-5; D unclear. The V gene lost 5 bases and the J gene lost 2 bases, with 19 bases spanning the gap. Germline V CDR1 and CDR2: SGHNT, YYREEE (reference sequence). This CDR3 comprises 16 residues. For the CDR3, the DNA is TGTGCCAGCAGTCCAACCCCAGACGTACAGCAAGAGACCCAGTACTTC. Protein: CASSPTPDVQQETQYF. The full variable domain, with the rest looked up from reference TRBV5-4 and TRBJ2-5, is ETGVTQSPTHLIKTRGQQVTLRCSSQSGHNTVSWYQQALGQGPQFIFQYYREEENGRGNFPPRFSGLQFPNYSSELNVNALELDDSALYLCASSPTPDVQQETQYFGPGTRLLVL.

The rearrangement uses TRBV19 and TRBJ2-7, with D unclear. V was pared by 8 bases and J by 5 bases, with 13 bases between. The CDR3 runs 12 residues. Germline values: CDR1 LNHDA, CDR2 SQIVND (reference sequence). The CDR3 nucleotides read TGTGCCAGTCTTGGAGATGGTAACGAGCAGTACTTC. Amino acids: CASLGDGNEQYF. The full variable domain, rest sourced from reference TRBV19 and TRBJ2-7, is DGGITQSPKYLFRKEGQNVTLSCEQNLNHDAMYWYRQDPGQGLRLIYYSQIVNDFQKGDIAEGYSVSREKKESFPLTVTSAQKNPTAFYLCASLGDGNEQYFGPGTRLTVT.

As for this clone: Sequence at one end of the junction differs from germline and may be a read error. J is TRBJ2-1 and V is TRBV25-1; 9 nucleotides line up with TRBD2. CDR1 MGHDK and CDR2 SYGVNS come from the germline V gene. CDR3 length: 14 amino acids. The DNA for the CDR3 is TGTGCCAGCCGTGAGGCGGGGGGGTACAATGAGCAGTTCTTC. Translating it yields CASREAGGYNEQFF.